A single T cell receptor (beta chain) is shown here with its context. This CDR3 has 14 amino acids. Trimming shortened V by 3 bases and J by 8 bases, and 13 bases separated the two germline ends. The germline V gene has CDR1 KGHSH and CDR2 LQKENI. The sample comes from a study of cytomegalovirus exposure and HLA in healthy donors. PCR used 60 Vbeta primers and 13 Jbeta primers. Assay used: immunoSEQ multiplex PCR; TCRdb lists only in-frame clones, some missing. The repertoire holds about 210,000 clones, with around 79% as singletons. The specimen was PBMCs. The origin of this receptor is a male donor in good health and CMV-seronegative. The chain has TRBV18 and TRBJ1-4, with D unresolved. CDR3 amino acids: CASSPRGSEEKLFF. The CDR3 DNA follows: TGTGCCAGCTCACCCCGCGGTTCTGAAGAAAAACTGTTTTTT.